This T cell receptor beta chain is from a study of beta chain features in type 1 diabetes. Background on the study: There was similarity between patients and healthy donors in age, gender and cell yields. Sorted cells examined across all samples numbered some 98 million.

Notes on the study in general: Healthy donors had naive, central memory and Treg TCRB repertoires that appeared less similar than those seen among patients. VDJ junctions from patients with type 1 diabetes contained fewer insertions and more deletions. TCRB CDR3s from Type 1 diabetes patients were moderately but significantly shorter in all four CD4+ subsets.

This CDR3 has 16 amino acids. Trimming removed 3 bases from V and 4 bases from J; junction bases left unmatched: 8. The germline V gene has CDR1 SGHDT and CDR2 YYEEEE. Points on this clone: Its target is not known.

The investigators reverse transcribed all of the isolated RNA, so they sequenced expressed TCRB transcripts. Profiling relied on immunoSEQ multiplex PCR, and the TCRdb table lists in-frame clones only, not all of them. The sample lists roughly 350,000 clones, around a tenth occurring once. The TCR was taken from a man younger than 40 with type 1 diabetes. The material sequenced was central memory CD4+ T cells from blood. This sequence joins TRBV5-6 and TRBJ2-5, with 11 bases matching TRBD2. The CDR3 nucleotides read TGTGCCAGCAGCTCTCCTACTAGCGGGAGCTTAGAGACCCAGTACTTC. Encoded protein: CASSSPTSGSLETQYF.